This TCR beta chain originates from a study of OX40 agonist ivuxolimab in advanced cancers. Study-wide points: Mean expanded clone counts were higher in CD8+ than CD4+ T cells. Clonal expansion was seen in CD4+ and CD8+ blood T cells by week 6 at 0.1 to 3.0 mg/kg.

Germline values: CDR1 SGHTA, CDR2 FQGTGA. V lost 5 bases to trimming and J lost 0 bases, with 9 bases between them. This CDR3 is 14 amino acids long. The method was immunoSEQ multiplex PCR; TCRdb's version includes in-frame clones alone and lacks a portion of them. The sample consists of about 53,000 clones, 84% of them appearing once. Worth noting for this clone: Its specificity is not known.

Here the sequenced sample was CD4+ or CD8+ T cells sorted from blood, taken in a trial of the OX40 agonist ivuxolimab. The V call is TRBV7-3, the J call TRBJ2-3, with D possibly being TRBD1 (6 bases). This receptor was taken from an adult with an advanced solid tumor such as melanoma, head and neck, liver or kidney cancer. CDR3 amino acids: CASSPQGSTDTQYF. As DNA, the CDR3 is TGTGCCAGCAGCCCACAGGGTAGCACAGATACGCAGTATTTT. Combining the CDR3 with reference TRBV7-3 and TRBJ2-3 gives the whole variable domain GAGVSQTPSNKVTEKGKYVELRCDPISGHTALYWYRQSLGQGPEFLIYFQGTGAADDSGLPNDRFFAVRPEGSVSTLKIQRTERGDSAVYLCASSPQGSTDTQYFGPGTRLTVL.